A selection of T cell receptor beta chains follows, all from one sample in a study of molecular identifiers for immune sequencing clone quantification. Each CDR3 protein gets one entry after TCRdb re-called the PCR reads with MiXCR. The sample has about 100,000 distinct CDR3 sequences; around 33% are singletons. The sequencing sample was made of naive CD8+ T cells from blood, with Jurkat cell RNA spiked in. Receptors originate from a human donor in good health. Some libraries in this study had Jurkat cell RNA spiked in. CDR3s leave out the opening cysteine and the closing phenylalanine or tryptophan. The D gene is left open where the match is weak. Part of the rows lack a size; the others show once, few, many or a class for expanded clones.

d_call: NA
clone_size: few
j_call: TRBJ2-2
v_call: TRBV12-3/TRBV12-4
cdr3_aa: ASTQLYRAEGGGELF

d_call: NA
clone_size: NA
j_call: TRBJ1-1
v_call: TRBV13
cdr3_aa: ASSGTENTGAF

d_call: NA
clone_size: NA
j_call: TRBJ2-7
v_call: TRBV20-1
cdr3_aa: SAFAGMDSSYEQY

d_call: NA
clone_size: many
j_call: TRBJ1-5
v_call: TRBV9
cdr3_aa: ASSVDLSNQPQH

d_call: NA
clone_size: NA
j_call: TRBJ1-1
v_call: TRBV7-9
cdr3_aa: ASSLRGRAITDAF

d_call: NA
clone_size: many
j_call: TRBJ1-1
v_call: TRBV12-3/TRBV12-4
cdr3_aa: ASSRTGLSTEAF

d_call: TRBD2
clone_size: many
j_call: TRBJ2-6
v_call: TRBV7-9
cdr3_aa: ASKAWLIAGVNGANVLT

d_call: TRBD2
clone_size: few
j_call: TRBJ2-3
v_call: TRBV7-6
cdr3_aa: ASSLSSGGADTQY

d_call: NA
clone_size: many
j_call: TRBJ1-1
v_call: TRBV28
cdr3_aa: ASRLRPGQDTEAF

d_call: NA
clone_size: NA
j_call: TRBJ2-7
v_call: TRBV2
cdr3_aa: AVPSGSGDEQY

d_call: NA
clone_size: many
j_call: TRBJ2-2
v_call: TRBV29-1
cdr3_aa: SVALLDTGELF

d_call: NA
clone_size: NA
j_call: TRBJ2-3
v_call: TRBV7-9
cdr3_aa: ASSLAPLNTQY

d_call: NA
clone_size: few
j_call: TRBJ2-2
v_call: TRBV29-1
cdr3_aa: SVVGAGELS

d_call: NA
clone_size: NA
j_call: TRBJ1-1
v_call: TRBV5-1
cdr3_aa: ASSLGSSSFTEAF

d_call: TRBD2
clone_size: NA
j_call: TRBJ2-3
v_call: TRBV7-8
cdr3_aa: ASGLAGDTDTQY

d_call: NA
clone_size: NA
j_call: TRBJ2-1
v_call: TRBV6-2/TRBV6-3
cdr3_aa: ASSYPQEVYNEQF

d_call: NA
clone_size: NA
j_call: TRBJ2-2
v_call: TRBV15
cdr3_aa: ATSRDLVMLNTGELF

d_call: NA
clone_size: NA
j_call: TRBJ2-1
v_call: TRBV29-1
cdr3_aa: SVTTGYYYNEQF

d_call: TRBD1
clone_size: few
j_call: TRBJ1-5
v_call: TRBV6-2/TRBV6-3
cdr3_aa: ASSYHRQGNQPQH

d_call: TRBD1
clone_size: few
j_call: TRBJ2-7
v_call: TRBV20-1
cdr3_aa: SARGTGDYEQY

d_call: NA
clone_size: many
j_call: TRBJ2-3
v_call: TRBV12-3/TRBV12-4
cdr3_aa: ASSSLEADTQY

d_call: NA
clone_size: many
j_call: TRBJ1-5
v_call: TRBV9
cdr3_aa: ASSVGTGSAQPQH

d_call: NA
clone_size: many
j_call: TRBJ2-3
v_call: TRBV10-3
cdr3_aa: AMGTTDTQY

d_call: NA
clone_size: NA
j_call: TRBJ2-7
v_call: TRBV11-2
cdr3_aa: ASSLEGHLAYEQY